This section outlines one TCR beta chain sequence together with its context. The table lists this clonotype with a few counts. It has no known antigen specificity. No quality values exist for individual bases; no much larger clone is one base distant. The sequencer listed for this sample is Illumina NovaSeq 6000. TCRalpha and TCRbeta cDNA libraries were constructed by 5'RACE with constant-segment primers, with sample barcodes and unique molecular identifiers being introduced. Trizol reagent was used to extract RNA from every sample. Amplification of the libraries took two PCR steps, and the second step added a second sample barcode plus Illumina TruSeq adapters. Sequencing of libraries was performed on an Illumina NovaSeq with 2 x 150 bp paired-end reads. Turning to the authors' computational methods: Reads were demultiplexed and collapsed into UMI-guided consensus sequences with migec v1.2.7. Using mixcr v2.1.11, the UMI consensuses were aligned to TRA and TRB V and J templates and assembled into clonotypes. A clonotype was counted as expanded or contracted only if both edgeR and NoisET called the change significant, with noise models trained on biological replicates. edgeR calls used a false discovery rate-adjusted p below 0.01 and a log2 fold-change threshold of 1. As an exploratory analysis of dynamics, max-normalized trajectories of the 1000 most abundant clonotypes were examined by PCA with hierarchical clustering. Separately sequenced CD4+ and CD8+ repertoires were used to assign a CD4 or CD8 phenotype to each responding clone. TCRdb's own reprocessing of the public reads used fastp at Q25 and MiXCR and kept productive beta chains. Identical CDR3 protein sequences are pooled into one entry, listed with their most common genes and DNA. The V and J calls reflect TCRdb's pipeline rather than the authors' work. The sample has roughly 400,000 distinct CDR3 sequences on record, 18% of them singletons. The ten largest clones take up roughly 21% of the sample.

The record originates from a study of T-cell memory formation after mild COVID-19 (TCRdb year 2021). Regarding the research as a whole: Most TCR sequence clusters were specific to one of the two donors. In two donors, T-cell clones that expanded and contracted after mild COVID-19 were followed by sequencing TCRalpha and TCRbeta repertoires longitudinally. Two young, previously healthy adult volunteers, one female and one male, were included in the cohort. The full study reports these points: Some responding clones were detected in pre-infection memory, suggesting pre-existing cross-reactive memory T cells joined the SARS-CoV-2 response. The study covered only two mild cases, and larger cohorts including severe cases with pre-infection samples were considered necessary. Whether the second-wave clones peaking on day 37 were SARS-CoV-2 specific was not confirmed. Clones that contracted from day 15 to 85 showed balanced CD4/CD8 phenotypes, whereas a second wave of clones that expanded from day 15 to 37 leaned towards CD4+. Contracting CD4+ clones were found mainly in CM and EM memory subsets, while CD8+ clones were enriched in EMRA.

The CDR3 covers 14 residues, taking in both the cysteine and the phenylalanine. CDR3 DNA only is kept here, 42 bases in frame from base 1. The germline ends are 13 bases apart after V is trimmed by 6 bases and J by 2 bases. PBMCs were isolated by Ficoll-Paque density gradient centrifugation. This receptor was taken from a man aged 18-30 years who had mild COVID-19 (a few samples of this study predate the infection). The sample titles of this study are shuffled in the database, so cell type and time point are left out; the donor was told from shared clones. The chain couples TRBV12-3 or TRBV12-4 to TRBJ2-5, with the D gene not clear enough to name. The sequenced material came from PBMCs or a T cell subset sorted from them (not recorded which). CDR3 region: CASSSRVEQETQYF. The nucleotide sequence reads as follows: TGTGCCAGCAGCTCTAGGGTAGAACAAGAGACCCAGTACTTC.